What follows describes a single T cell receptor beta chain. This record comes from a study of blood T cell repertoires in COVID-19. Clones were read by immunoSEQ multiplex PCR, and TCRdb kept only the in-frame ones, dropping some. The repertoire has 95,000 to 110,000 clones, 84% of them found once; the top ten carry 4% to 5.5%. The CDR3 runs to 15 residues. This rearrangement joins TRBV21-1 to TRBJ2-1; the table's D call TRBD2 went unverified against the DNA. TRBV21-1 is a pseudogene segment. This receptor was obtained from a human donor in a cohort sampled during active COVID-19. The specimen sequenced was peripheral blood. This CDR3 reads CASSGTSGEYNEQFF. CDR3 nucleotide sequence: TGTGCCAGCAGTGGGACTAGCGGGGAATACAATGAGCAGTTCTTC.